The present T cell receptor (beta chain) was sequenced within a study of PD-L1 blockade in urothelial cancer (dated by TCRdb to 2015 to 2018). Some background on the complete study: All patients started therapy around 2014 and received atezolizumab 1,200 mg intravenously every 3 weeks. Pretreatment tumor samples, along with matched peripheral blood serially collected before and after atezolizumab treatment, were subjected to TCR sequencing. Durable clinical benefit was defined as progression-free survival longer than 6 months, and TCR features were also tested against progression-free and overall survival. Patients had an ECOG performance status of 0 or 1 and had received between 0 and 3 prior chemotherapy regimens. A median of about 150,000 T cells and around 81,000 unique TCRs was obtained from blood samples, and a median clonality of roughly 0.08 was observed. About nine tenths of the roughly 29 patients were males with bladder-origin urothelial cancer, and about 65% of the roughly 30 reported a prior smoking history. Durable clinical benefit was achieved by nine patients and was not achieved by 20 patients. In the same patients, pretreatment tumors underwent whole exome sequencing and RNA sequencing in addition to TCR sequencing. Blood samples were analyzed at 3 weeks after treatment start (second dose) and at 6 weeks after treatment start. Some 30 patients had pretreatment blood TCR-seq, roughly 25 had at least one posttreatment blood collection, and roughly 25 had tumor TCR-seq. An exploratory multi-omic analysis was conducted of the somatic, immune and clinical correlates of response to PD-L1 blockade with atezolizumab in urothelial cancer.

The time point label corresponds to: peripheral blood 6 weeks after treatment start. A cohort of 30 or so patients with locally advanced or metastatic urothelial carcinoma, treated at Memorial Sloan Kettering on a trial protocol, was included. Peripheral blood mononuclear cells were collected pretreatment and during treatment, with between 1 and 8 total time points per patient. The Qiagen DNeasy Blood extraction kit was used to purify genomic DNA from total PBMCs and tumor samples. PBMCs were collected pretreatment and during treatment, and were isolated and stored as previously described. Synthetic TCR analog templates were spiked into each PCR so that absolute template abundance could be estimated from read counts. TCRbeta CDR3 regions were amplified from genomic DNA with bias-controlled V and J gene primers using the immunoSEQ assay. Sequencing of rearranged TCRbeta segments was done at approximately 20X coverage. The paper's data handling went like this. Clustering was used to correct sequencing errors, and CDR3s were annotated against IMGT so that V, D and J genes could be assigned. Out-of-frame and stop-codon sequences were excluded, and only productive TCRbeta rearrangements were used in downstream analyses. Clonality was computed as one minus Shannon entropy normalized by the log of the number of unique productive sequences. Fisher's exact test with Benjamini-Hochberg correction, at a threshold of adjusted p below 0.01, was used to find clones that differed between time points or between blood and tumor. Here the immuneACCESS table is served through TCRdb, limited to in-frame sequences with V and J called. Missing clones are a known gap in these copies; in checked studies unresolved V genes cover under half, and the rest lacks a known reason. The V and J calls and the clone size are those of that table, but D and trimming were determined from the DNA. The sample table shows around 62,000 clones, and about 90% are seen once. The ten largest clones capture 11% of the sample.

Summary of the overall study and its limitations: Improved progression-free and overall survival was found to be associated with pretreatment peripheral blood TCR clonality below the median. Greater expansion of tumor-associated TCR clones in peripheral blood 3 weeks after the start of treatment was observed in patients with durable benefit (n of about 20, p = 0.022). Small sample size (n ≈ 29) and many exploratory analyses mean the results are intended to be hypothesis-generating.

About this clone itself: Its antigen is not yet known. Nothing much larger sits one base from this clone, and base qualities are not available.

Sequenced material: PBMCs, taken around atezolizumab (anti-PD-L1) treatment. The clonotype originates from a man aged 55-75 years with urothelial cancer.

CDR3 reads: CASSYLGRTTAYEQYF. The nucleotide sequence reads TGTGCCAGCAGTTATCTGGGTAGGACTACTGCATACGAGCAGTACTTC. This chain joins TRBV6-5 to TRBJ2-7; a tentative D call is TRBD2 (6 bases match). V was cut back by 3 bases and J by 4 bases, leaving a gap of 19 bases between them. There are 16 amino acids in the CDR3, from cysteine to phenylalanine inclusive. The retained sequence is limited to the CDR3, 48 bases, with the frame set at the first base. CDR1 and CDR2 are read off the germline V gene as MNHEY and SVGAGI.